In this sample, the clone carrying this TCR beta chain turned up a few times. The data are from a study of beta chain features in type 1 diabetes. The authors reverse transcribed all of the isolated RNA, so sequencing captured expressed TCRB transcripts. Sequenced by immunoSEQ multiplex PCR; TCRdb stores in-frame clones only, minus some. Of some 230,000 clones listed, 7.5% to 10% are singletons. Material: naive CD4+ T cells from blood. The clonotype originates from a woman between 18 and 29 years old in good health.

CDR3 coding DNA: TGCGCCAGCAGCTTGGAGGAGTTGAGCACAGATACGCAGTATTTT. Translated, it gives CASSLEELSTDTQYF. The chain links TRBV5-1 to TRBJ2-3; no reliable D call. The CDR3 sequence is 15 residues long. Germline CDR1 and CDR2: SGHRS and YFSETQ. Trimming stripped 0 bases from V and 0 bases from J, with 8 bases between.